This T cell receptor (beta chain) derives from a study of blood T cell repertoires in COVID-19. Study context: Samples came from the United States, Italy and Spain, spanning acute and convalescent COVID-19.

In the study's own analysis: The authors estimated nucleated cell counts from reference gene primer amplification. Clones were read by immunoSEQ multiplex PCR, and TCRdb kept only the in-frame ones, dropping some. The D gene and trimming were derived from the DNA, and the V and J assignments and clone size from that table. The table shows hundreds of thousands of clones, with 86% occurring only once. The length of the CDR3 is 14 residues. V was clipped by 6 bases and J by 5 bases; unmatched bases: 9. Germline V gene sequence: CDR1 MGHRA, CDR2 YSYEKL. The Seattle patients joined while their infection was active and were tracked longitudinally afterward.

The TCR sequence derives from a woman in her 70s with COVID-19, enrolled during active disease. This chain uses TRBV4-1 with TRBJ1-2, with 7 bases aligning to TRBD1. The sequenced material came from peripheral blood. CDR3 nucleotide sequence: TGCGCCAGCAGAATACCGGGACAGCTATATGGCTACACCTTC. This codes for CASRIPGQLYGYTF.